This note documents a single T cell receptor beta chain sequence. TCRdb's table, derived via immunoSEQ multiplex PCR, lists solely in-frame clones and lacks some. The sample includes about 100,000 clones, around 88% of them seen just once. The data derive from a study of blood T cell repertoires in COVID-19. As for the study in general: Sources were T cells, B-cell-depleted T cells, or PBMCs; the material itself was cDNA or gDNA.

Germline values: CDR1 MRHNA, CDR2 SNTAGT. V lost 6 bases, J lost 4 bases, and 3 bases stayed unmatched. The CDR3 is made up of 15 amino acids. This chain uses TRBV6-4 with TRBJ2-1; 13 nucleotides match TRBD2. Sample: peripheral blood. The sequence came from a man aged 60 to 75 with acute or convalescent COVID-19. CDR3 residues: CASSQTSGRYNEQFF. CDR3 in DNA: TGTGCCAGCAGCCAGACTAGCGGGAGGTACAATGAGCAGTTCTTC.